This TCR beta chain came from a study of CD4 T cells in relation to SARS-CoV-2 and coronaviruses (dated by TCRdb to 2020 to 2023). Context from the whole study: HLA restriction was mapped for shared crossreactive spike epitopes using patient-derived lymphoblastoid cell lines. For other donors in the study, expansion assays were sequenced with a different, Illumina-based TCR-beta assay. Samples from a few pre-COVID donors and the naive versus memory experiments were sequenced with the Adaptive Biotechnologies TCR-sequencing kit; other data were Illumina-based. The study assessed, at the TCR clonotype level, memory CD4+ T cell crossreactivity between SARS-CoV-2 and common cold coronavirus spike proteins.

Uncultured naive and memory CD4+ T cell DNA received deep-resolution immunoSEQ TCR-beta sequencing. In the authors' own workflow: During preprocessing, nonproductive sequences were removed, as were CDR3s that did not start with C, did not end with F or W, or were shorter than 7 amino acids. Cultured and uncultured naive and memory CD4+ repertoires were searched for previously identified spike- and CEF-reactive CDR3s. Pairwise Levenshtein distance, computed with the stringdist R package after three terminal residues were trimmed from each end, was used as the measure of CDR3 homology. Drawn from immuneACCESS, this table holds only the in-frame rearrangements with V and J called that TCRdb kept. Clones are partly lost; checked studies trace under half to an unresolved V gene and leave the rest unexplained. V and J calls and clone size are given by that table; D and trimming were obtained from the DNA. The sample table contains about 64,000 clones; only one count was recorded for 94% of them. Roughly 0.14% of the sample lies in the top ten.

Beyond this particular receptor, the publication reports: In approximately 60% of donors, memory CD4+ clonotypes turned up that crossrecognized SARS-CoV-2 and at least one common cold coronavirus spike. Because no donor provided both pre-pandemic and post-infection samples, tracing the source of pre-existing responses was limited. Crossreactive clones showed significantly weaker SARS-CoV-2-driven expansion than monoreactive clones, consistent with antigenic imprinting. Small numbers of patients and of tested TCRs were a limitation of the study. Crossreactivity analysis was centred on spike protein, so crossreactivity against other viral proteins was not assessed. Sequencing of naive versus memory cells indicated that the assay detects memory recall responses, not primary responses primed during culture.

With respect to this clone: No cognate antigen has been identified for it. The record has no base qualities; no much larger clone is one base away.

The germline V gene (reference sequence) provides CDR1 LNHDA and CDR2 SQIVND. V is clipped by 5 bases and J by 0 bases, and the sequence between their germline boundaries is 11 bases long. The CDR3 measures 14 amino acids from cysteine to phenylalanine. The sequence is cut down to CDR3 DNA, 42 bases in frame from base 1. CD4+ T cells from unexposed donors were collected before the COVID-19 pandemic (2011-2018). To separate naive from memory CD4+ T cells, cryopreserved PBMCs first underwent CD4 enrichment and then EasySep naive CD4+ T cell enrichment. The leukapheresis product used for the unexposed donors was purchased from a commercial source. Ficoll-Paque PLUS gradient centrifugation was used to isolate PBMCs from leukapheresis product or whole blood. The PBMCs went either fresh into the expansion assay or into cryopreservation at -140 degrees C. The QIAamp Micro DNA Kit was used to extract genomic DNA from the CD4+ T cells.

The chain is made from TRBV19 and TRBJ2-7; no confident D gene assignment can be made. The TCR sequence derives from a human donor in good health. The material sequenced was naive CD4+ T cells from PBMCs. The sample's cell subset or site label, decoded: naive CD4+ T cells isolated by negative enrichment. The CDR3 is CASSVAITSYEQYF. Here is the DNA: TGTGCCAGTAGTGTGGCAATAACCTCCTACGAGCAGTACTTC.